The subject of this entry is one T cell receptor (beta chain). What it recognizes is unknown. The data are from a study of response to subunit inactivated influenza vaccine. Whole-study findings and limits: It was suggested by the authors that few new T cells are recruited by each seasonal influenza vaccination.

From the RT-PCR reads, TCRdb called clonotypes with MiXCR, one entry per CDR3 protein. The repertoire holds around 520,000 distinct CDR3 sequences, with around 25% as singletons. Germline CDR1 is SGHTA and CDR2 is FQGNSA. V lost 2 bases, J lost 4 bases, and 8 bases lay in between. The CDR3 sequence is 13 residues long. The chain uses TRBV7-2 and TRBJ1-2; D possibly corresponds to TRBD1 (5 bases). This TCR was sampled from a man aged 50-59 years who received an inactivated influenza vaccine. The sample was CD4+ T cells sorted from PBMCs, taken around 5 days after vaccination. CDR3: CASSLSGIYGYTF. Here the CDR3 DNA reads TGTGCCAGCAGCTTATCAGGGATCTATGGCTACACCTTC.